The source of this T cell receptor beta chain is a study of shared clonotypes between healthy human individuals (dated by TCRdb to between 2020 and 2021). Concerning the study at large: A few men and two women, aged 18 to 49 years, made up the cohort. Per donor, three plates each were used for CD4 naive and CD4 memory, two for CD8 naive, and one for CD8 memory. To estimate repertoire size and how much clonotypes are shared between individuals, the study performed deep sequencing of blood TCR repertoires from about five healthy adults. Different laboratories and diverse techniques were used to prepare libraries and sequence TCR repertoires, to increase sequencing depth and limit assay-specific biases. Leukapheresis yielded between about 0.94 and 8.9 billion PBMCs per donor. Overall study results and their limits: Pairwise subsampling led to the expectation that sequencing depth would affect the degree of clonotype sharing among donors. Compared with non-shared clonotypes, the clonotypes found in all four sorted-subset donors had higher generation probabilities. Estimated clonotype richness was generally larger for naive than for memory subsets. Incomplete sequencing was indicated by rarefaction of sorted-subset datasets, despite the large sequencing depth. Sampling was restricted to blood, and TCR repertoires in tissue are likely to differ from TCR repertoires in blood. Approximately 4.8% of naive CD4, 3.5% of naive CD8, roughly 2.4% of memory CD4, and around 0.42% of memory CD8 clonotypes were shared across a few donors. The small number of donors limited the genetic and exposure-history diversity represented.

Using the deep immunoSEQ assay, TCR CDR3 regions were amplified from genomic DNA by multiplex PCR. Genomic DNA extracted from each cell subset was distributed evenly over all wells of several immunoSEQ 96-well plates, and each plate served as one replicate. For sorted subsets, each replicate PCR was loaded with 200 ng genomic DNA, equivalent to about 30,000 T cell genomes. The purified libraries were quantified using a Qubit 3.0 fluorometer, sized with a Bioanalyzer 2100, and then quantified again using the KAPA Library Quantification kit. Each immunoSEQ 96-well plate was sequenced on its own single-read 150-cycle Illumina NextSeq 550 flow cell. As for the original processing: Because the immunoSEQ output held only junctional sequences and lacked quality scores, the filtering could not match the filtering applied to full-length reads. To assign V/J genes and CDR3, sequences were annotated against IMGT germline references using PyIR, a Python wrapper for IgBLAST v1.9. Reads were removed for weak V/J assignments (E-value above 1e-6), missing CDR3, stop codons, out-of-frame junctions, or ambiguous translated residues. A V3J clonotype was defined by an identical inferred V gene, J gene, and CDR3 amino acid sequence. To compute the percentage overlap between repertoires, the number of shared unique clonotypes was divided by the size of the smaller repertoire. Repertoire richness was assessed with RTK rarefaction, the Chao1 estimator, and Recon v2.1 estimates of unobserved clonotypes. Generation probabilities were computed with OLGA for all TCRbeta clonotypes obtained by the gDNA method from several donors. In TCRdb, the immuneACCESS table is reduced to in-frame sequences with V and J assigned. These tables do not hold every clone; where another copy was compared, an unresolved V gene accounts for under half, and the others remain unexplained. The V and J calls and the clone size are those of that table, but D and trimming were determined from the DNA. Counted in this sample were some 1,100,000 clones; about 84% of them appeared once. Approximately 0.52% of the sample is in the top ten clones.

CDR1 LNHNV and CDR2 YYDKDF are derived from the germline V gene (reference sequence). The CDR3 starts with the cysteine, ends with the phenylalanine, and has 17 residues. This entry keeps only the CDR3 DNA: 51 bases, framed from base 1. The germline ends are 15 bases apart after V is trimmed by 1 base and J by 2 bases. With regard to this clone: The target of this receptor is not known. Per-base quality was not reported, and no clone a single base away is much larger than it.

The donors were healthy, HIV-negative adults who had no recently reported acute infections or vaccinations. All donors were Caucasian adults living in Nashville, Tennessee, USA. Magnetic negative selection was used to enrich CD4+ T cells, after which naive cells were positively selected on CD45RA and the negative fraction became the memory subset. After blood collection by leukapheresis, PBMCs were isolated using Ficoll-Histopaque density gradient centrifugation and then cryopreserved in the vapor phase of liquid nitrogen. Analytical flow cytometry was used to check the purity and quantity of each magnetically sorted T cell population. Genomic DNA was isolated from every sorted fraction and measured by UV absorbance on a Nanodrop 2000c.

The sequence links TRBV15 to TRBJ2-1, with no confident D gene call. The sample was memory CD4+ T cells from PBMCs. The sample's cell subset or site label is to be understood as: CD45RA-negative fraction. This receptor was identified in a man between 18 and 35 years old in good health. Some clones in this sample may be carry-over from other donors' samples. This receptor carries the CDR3 CATSRGRAGATYNEQFF. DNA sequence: TGTGCCACCAGCAGAGGTAGAGCAGGCGCTACCTACAATGAGCAGTTCTTC.